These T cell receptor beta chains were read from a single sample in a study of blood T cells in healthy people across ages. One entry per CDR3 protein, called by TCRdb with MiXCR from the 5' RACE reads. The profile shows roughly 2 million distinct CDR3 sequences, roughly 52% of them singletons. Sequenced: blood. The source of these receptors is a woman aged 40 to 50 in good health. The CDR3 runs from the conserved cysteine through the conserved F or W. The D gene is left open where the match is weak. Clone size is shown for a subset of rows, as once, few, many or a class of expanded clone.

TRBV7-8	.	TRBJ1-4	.	TGTGCCAGCAGCTTAGAGCATGGGTCAACTAATGAAAAACTGTTTTTT	CASSLEHGSTNEKLFF
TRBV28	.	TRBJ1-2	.	TGTGCCAGCAGTACGCCCCGGGACACCGATGACTATGGCTACACCTTC	CASSTPRDTDDYGYTF
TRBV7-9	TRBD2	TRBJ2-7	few	TGTGCCAGCAGCTTAGATACTAGCGGCGAGCAGTACTTC	CASSLDTSGEQYF
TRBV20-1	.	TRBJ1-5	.	TGCAGTGCTAGGGCCGACGGTAACCAGCCCCAGCATTTT	CSARADGNQPQHF
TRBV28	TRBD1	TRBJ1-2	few	TGTGCCAGCAGCCGATTCGGGGACAGGAACAACTTTGGGCCTGGCTACACCTTC	CASSRFGDRNNFGPGYTF
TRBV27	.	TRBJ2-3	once	TGTGCCAACAGTCCACAGATAACACAGGGTACGCAGTATTTT	CANSPQITQGTQYF
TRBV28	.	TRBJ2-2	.	TGTGCCAGCAGTTTAATGAATGGGCCAAACACCGGGGAGCTGTTTTTT	CASSLMNGPNTGELFF
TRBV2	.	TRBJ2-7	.	TGTGCCAGCGGGAGGCCTGAAATTGGCACAAACTACGAGCAGTACTTC	CASGRPEIGTNYEQYF
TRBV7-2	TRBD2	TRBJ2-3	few	TGTGCCAGCAGCGGAAAAGGGGCTAGCGGGGGGGCTGCAGATACGCAGTATTTT	CASSGKGASGGAADTQYF
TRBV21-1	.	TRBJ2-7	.	TGTGCCAGCAGCAAAGTGTGTCGGGGGAGGTTCGAGCAGTACTTC	CASSKVCRGRFEQYF
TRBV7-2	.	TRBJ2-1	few	TGTGCCAGCCTCGACCAGGGACCATGGTCCAATGAGCAGTTCTTC	CASLDQGPWSNEQFF
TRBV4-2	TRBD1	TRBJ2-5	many	TGTGCCAGCAGTAGGACAGGGTCCCAAGAGACCCAGTACTTC	CASSRTGSQETQYF
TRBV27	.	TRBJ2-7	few	TGTGCCAGCAGTCGGACATCCTATTACGAGCAGTACTTC	CASSRTSYYEQYF
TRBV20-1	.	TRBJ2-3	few	TGCAGTGCTACCTTTGGCCCGGTGGATACGCAGTATTTT	CSATFGPVDTQYF
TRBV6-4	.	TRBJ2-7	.	TGTGCCAGCGCGAGGACAGCCTCCTACGAGCAGTACTTC	CASARTASYEQYF
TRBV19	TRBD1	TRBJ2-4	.	TGTGCCAGTAGTATAGGGGACAGGGGCATCGTAGCCAAAAACATTCAGTACTTC	CASSIGDRGIVAKNIQYF
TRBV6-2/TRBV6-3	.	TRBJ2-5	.	TGTGCCAGCAGCAAGCGGGTAGGGCCCCAAGAGACCCAGTACTTC	CASSKRVGPQETQYF
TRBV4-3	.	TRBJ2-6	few	TGCGCCAGCAGCCAAGGAGGACCTCGGAGATTTCATGGGGCCAACGTCCTGACTTTC	CASSQGGPRRFHGANVLTF